The clone carrying this T cell receptor (beta chain) has just one count. The data derive from a study of TIL therapy for anti-PD-1-resistant metastatic lung cancer. Study-wide background: Tumor harvest preceded PD-1/PD-L1 blockade, followed by nivolumab treatment.

The immunoSEQ assay was v3. Method: immunoSEQ multiplex PCR; TCRdb's copy keeps in-frame clones and lacks some. The sample lists tens of thousands of clones, around 86% seen once, with around 5.1% in the top ten. The V end was cut by 0 bases, the J end by 5 bases, with 12 bases between. The germline gives CDR1 SGDLS, CDR2 YYNGEE. The CDR3 has 15 amino acids. The time point is: pre-treatment sample, taken before nivolumab and TIL therapy. Patients were adults with stage 4 NSCLC. This chain connects TRBV9 to TRBJ2-1, with D perhaps TRBD1 or TRBD2 (6 bases each). The receptor's source is a person aged 25-85 years with non-small cell lung cancer. Sequenced material: blood, taken at baseline. The CDR3 sequence is CASSVAGARDNEQFF. As DNA, the CDR3 is TGTGCCAGCAGCGTAGCGGGGGCGCGGGACAATGAGCAGTTCTTC.